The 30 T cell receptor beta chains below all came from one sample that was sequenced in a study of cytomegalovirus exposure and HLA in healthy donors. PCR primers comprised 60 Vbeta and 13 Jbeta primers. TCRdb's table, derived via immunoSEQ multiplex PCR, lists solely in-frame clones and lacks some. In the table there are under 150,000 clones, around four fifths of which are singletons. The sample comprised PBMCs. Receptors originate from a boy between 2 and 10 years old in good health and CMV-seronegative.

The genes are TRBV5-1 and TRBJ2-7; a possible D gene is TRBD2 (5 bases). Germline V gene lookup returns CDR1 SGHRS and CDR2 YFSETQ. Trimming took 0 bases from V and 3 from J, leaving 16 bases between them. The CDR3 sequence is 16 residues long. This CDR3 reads CASSLGSRDGSYEQYF. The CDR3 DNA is TGCGCCAGCAGCTTGGGATCTCGGGATGGGAGCTACGAGCAGTACTTC. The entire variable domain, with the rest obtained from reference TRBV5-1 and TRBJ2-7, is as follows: KAGVTQTPRYLIKTRGQQVTLSCSPISGHRSVSWYQQTPGQGLQFLFEYFSETQRNKGNFPGRFSGRQFSNSRSEMNVSTLELGDSALYLCASSLGSRDGSYEQYFGPGTRLTVT.

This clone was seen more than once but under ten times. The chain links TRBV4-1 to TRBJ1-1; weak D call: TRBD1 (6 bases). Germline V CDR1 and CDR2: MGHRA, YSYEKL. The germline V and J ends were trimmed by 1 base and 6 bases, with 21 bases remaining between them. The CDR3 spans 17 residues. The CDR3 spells CASSQVLSGAGVSEAFF. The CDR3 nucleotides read TGCGCCAGCAGCCAAGTTCTTTCAGGGGCAGGGGTCTCTGAAGCTTTCTTT.

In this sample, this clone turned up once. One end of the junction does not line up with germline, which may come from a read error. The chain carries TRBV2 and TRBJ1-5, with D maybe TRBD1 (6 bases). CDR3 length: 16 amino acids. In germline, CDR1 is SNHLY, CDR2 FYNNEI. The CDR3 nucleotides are TGTGCCAGCAGTGTGGTCGGGCAGGGGTACAATCGGCCCCAGCATTTT. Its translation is CASSVVGQGYNRPQHF.

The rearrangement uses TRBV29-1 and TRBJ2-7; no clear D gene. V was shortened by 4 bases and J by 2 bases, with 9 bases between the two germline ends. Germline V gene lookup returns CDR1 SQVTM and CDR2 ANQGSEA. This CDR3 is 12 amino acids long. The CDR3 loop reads CSVVPEPYEQYF. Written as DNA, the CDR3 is TGCAGCGTTGTCCCGGAGCCCTACGAGCAGTACTTC.

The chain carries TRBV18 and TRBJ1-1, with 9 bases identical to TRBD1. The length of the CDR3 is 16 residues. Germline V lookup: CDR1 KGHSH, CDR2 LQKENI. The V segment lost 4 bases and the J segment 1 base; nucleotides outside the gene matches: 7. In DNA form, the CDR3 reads TGTGCCAGCTCACTTTACAGGGGGCGGACGAACACTGAAGCTTTCTTT. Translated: CASSLYRGRTNTEAFF.

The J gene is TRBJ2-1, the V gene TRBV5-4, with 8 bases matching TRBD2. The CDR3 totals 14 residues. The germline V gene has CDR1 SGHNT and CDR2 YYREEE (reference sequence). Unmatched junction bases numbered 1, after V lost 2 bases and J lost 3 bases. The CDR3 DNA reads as TGTGCCAGCAGCTTCGCGGGAGGCTACAATGAGCAGTTCTTC. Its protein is CASSFAGGYNEQFF.

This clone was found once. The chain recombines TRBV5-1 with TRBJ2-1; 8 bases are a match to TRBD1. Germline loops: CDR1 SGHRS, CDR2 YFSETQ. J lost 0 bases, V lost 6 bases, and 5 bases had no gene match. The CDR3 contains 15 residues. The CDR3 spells CASMIDRGSYNEQFF. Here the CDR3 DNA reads TGCGCCAGCATGATAGACAGGGGCTCCTACAATGAGCAGTTCTTC.

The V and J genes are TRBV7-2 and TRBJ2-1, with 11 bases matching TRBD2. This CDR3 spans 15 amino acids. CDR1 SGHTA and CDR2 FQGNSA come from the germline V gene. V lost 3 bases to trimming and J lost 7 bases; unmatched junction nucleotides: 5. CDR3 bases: TGTGCCAGCAGCTTTAGCGGGAGGGGTGGTAATGAGCAGTTCTTC. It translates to CASSFSGRGGNEQFF.

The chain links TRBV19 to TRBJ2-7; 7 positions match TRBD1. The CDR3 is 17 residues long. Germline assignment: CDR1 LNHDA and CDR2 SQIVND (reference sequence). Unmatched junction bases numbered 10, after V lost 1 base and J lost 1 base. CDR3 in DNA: TGTGCCAGTAGTATAGCCCCCCCCCGGGACAGATCCTACGAGCAGTACTTC. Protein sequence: CASSIAPPRDRSYEQYF.

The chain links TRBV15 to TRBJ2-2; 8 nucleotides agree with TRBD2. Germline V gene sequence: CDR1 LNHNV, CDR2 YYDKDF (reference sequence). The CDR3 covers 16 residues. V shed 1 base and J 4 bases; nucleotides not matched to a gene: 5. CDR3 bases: TGTGCCACCAGCAGAGTGGCGGGGGGCGGCACCGGGGAGCTGTTTTTT. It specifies CATSRVAGGGTGELFF.

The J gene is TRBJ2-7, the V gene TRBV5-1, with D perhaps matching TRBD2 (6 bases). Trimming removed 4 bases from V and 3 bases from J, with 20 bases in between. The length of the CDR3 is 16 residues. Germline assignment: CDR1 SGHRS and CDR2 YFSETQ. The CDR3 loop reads CASSRRELSLGYEQYF. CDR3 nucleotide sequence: TGCGCCAGCAGCCGGAGGGAGCTTTCACTGGGCTACGAGCAGTACTTC.

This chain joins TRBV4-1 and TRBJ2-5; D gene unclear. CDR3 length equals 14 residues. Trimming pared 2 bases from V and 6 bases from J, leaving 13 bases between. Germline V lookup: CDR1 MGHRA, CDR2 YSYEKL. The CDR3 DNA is TGCGCCAGCAGCCAACTGTCTAGTCCAAAGACCCAGTACTTC. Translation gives CASSQLSSPKTQYF.

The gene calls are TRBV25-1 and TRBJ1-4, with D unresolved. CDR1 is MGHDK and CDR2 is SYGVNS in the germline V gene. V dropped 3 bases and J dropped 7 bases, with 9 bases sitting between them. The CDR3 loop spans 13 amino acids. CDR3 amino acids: CASSEPGGEKLFF. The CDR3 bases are TGTGCCAGCAGTGAGCCGGGTGGTGAAAAACTGTTTTTT.

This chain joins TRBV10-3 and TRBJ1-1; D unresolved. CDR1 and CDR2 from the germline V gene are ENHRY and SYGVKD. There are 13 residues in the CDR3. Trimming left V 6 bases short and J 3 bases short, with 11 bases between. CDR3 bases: TGTGCCATCAGAGGCGGGTGGGACACTGAAGCTTTCTTT. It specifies CAIRGGWDTEAFF.

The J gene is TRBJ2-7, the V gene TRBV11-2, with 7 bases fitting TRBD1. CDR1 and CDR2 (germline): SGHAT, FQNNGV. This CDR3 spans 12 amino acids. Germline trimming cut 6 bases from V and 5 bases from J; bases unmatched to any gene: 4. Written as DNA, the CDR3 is TGTGCCAGCAGTTACAGGGGCAACGAGCAGTACTTC. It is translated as CASSYRGNEQYF. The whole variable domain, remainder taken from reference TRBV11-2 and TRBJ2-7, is EAGVAQSPRYKIIEKRQSVAFWCNPISGHATLYWYQQILGQGPKLLIQFQNNGVVDDSQLPKDRFSAERLKGVDSTLKIQPAKLEDSAVYLCASSYRGNEQYFGPGTRLTVT.

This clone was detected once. The CDR3: CASSWRSTGSEDTQYF. The CDR3, as DNA: TGTGCCAGCAGCTGGCGCTCGACAGGGTCCGAAGATACGCAGTATTTT. V is TRBV11-3 and J is TRBJ2-3; 7 positions agree with TRBD1. The CDR3 runs 16 residues. The V segment lost 4 bases and the J segment 5 bases; nucleotides outside the gene matches: 12. The germline gives CDR1 SGHNT, CDR2 YENEEA.

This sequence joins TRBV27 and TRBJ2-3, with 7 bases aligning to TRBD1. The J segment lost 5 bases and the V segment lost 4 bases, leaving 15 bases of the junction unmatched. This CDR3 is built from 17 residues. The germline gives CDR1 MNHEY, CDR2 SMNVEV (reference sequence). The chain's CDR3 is CASSSGAQTGMRDTQYF. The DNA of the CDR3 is TGTGCCAGCAGTTCCGGGGCCCAGACAGGGATGAGAGATACGCAGTATTTT.

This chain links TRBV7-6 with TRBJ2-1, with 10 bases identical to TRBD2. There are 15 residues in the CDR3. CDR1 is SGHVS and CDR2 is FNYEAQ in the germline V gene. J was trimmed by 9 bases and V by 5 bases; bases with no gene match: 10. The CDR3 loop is CASSLGAGGPSEQFF. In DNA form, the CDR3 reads TGTGCCAGCAGCCTCGGAGCGGGAGGGCCTTCTGAGCAGTTCTTC.

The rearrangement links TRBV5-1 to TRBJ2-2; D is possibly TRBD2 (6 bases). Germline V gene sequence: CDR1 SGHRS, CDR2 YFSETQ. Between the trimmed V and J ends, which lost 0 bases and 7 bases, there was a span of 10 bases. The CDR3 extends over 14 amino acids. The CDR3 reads CASSLASAGGELFF. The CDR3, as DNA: TGCGCCAGCAGCTTGGCTAGCGCAGGCGGGGAGCTGTTTTTT.

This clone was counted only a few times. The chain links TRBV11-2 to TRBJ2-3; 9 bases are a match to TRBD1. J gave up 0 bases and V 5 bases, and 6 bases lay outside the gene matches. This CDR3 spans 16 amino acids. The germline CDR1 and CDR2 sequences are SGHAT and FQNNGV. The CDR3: CASSARQGGSTDTQYF. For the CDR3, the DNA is TGTGCCAGCAGCGCCAGACAGGGGGGTAGCACAGATACGCAGTATTTT.

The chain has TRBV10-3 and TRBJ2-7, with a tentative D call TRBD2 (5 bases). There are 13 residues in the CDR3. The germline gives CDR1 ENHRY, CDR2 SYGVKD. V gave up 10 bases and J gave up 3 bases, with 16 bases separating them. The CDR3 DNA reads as TGTGCCAGCAAACTGGACTCAAACTACGAGCAGTACTTC. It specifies CASKLDSNYEQYF.

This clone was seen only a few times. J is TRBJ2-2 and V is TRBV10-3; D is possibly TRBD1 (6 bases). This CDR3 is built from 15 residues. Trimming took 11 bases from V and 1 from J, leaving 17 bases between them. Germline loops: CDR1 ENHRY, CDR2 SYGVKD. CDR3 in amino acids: CAGGRTVRNTGELFF. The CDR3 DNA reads TGTGCCGGCGGAAGGACAGTGAGGAACACCGGGGAGCTGTTTTTT.

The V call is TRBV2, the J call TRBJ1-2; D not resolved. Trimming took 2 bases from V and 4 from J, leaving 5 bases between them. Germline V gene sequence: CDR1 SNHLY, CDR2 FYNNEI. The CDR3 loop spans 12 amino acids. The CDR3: CASSEWSYGYTF. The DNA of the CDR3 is TGTGCCAGCAGTGAATGGAGCTATGGCTACACCTTC.

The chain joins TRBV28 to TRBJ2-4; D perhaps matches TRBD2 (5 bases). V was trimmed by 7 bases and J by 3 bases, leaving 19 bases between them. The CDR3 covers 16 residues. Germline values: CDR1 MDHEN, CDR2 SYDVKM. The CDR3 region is CASNGLGGSGKNIQYF. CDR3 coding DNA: TGTGCCAGCAACGGACTGGGCGGGTCTGGCAAAAACATTCAGTACTTC.

In nucleotides, the CDR3 is TGTGCCAGCAGCAGGGGACTAGCGGGGTCTGAGCAGTACTTC. Translation gives CASSRGLAGSEQYF. The gene calls are TRBV5-4 and TRBJ2-7; 13 bases line up with TRBD2. J lost 7 bases, V lost 4 bases, and 5 bases had no gene match. Per the germline V gene, CDR1 is SGHNT and CDR2 is YYREEE (reference sequence). This CDR3 region has 14 residues.

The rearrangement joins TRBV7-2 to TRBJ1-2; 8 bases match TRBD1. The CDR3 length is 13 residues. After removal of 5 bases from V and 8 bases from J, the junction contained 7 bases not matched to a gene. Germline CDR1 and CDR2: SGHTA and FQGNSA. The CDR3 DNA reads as TGTGCCAGCAGCCTGGACAGGGAAGGGGGCTACACCTTC. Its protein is CASSLDREGGYTF. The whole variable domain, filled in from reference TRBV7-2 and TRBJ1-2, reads GAGVSQSPSNKVTEKGKDVELRCDPISGHTALYWYRQSLGQGLEFLIYFQGNSAPDKSGLPSDRFSAERTGGSVSTLTIQRTQQEDSAVYLCASSLDREGGYTFGSGTRLTVV.

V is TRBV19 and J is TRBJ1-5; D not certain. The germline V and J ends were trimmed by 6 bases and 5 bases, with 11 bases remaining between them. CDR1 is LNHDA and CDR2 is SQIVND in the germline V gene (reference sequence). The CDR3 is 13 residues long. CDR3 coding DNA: TGTGCCAGTAGCGACTCGGCCTATCAGCCCCAGCATTTT. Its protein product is CASSDSAYQPQHF.

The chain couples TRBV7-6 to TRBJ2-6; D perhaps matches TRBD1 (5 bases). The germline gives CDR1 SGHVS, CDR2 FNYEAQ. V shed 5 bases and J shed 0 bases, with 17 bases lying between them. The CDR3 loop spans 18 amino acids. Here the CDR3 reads CASSARTSSLSGANVLTF. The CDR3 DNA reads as TGTGCCAGCAGCGCCCGGACATCCTCTCTCTCTGGGGCCAACGTCCTGACTTTC.

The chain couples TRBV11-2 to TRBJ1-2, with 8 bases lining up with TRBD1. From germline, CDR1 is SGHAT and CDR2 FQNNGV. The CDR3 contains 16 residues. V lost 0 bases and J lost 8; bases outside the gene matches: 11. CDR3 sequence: CASSLESRTGREGYTF. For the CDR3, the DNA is TGTGCCAGCAGCTTAGAAAGTAGGACAGGGCGGGAAGGCTACACCTTC.

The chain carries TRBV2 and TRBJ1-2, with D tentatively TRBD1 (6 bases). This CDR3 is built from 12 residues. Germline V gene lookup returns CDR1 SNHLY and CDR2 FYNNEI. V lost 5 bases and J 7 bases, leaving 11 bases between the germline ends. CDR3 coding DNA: TGTGCCAGCAGTCCCCGGGACATTGGCTACACCTTC. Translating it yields CASSPRDIGYTF.